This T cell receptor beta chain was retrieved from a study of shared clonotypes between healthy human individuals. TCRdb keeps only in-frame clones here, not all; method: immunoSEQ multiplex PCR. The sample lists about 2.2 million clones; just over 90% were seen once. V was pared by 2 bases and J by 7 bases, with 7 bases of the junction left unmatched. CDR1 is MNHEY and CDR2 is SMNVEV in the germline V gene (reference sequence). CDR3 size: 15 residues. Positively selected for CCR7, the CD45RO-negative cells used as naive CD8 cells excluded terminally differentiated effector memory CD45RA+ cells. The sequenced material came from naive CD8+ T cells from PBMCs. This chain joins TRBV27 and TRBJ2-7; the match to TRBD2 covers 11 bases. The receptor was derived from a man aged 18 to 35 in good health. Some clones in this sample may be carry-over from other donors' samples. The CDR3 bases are TGTGCCAGCAGTTTAAGCGGGACTAGCGGTGGGGAGCAGTACTTC. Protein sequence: CASSLSGTSGGEQYF.